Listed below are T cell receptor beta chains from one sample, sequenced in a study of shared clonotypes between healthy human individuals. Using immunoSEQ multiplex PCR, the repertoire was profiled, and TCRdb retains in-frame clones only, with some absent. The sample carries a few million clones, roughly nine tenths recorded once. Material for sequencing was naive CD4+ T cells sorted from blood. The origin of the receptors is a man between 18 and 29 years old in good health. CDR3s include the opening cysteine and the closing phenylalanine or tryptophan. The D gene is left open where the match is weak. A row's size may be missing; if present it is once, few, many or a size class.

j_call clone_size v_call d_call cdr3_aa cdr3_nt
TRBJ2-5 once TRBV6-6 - CASSYAEETQYF TGTGCCAGCAGTTACGCGGAAGAGACCCAGTACTTC
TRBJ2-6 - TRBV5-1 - CASSLGGTPSGANVLTF TGCGCCAGCAGCTTGGGAGGGACCCCCTCTGGGGCCAACGTCCTGACTTTC
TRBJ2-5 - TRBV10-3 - CAISDQGQGQETQYF TGTGCCATCAGTGATCAGGGGCAGGGGCAAGAGACCCAGTACTTC
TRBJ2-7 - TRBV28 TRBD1 CASSPRQGAYEQYF TGTGCCAGCAGTCCCCGACAGGGGGCCTACGAGCAGTACTTC
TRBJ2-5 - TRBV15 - CAPQIGQGGETQYF TGTGCCCCCCAGATCGGGCAGGGCGGAGAGACCCAGTACTTC
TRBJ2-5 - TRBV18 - CASSPGGLQETQYF TGTGCCAGCTCACCAGGGGGGCTTCAAGAGACCCAGTACTTC
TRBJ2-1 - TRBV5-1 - CASSPIGERYNEQFF TGCGCCAGCAGCCCCATAGGGGAAAGATACAATGAGCAGTTCTTC
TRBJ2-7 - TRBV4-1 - CASSQGRQGNHEQYF TGCGCCAGCAGCCAAGGTCGGCAGGGGAATCACGAGCAGTACTTC
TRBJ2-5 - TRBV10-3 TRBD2 CAISESRLLAGEQETQYF TGTGCCATCAGTGAGTCCCGTTTACTAGCGGGGGAGCAAGAGACCCAGTACTTC
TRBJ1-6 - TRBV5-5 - CASSLQDSSPLHF TGTGCCAGCAGCCTGCAAGACTCTTCACCCCTCCACTTT
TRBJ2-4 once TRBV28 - CASSPEVLGTKNIQYF TGTGCCAGCAGTCCTGAGGTCCTCGGAACCAAAAACATTCAGTACTTC
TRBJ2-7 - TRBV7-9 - CASSPPGSSYEQYF TGTGCCAGCAGCCCCCCAGGTAGCTCCTACGAGCAGTACTTC
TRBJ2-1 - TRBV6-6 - CASSRNEQFF TGTGCCAGCTCTCGGAATGAGCAGTTCTTC
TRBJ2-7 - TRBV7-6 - CASSLGGLRRGAPNEQYF TGTGCCAGCAGCTTAGGTGGCCTCAGGAGGGGCGCTCCCAACGAGCAGTACTTC
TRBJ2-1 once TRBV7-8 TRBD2 CASSRGTSGGAYEQFF TGTGCCAGTTCCCGGGGTACTAGCGGGGGGGCATATGAGCAGTTCTTC
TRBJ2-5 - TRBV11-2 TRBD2 CASSSGIQRETQYF TGTGCCAGCAGCAGCGGGATTCAAAGGGAGACCCAGTACTTC
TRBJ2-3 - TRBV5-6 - CASGSGSLDTQYF TGTGCCAGCGGCTCCGGGTCTCTCGATACGCAGTATTTT
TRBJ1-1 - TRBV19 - CASSPGPLNTEAFF TGTGCCAGTAGTCCCGGGCCCTTGAACACTGAAGCTTTCTTT
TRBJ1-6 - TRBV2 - CASIRQETSPLHF TGTGCCAGCATAAGACAGGAGACTTCACCCCTCCACTTT
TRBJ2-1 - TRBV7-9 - CASSLRGGGLEVANEQFF TGTGCCAGCAGCCTCAGAGGGGGAGGGCTAGAGGTAGCTAATGAGCAGTTCTTC
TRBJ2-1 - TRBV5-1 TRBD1 CASSPPGQESYNEQFF TGCGCCAGCAGCCCGCCGGGACAGGAGTCCTACAATGAGCAGTTCTTC
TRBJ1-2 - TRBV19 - CATSDGIYGYTF TGTGCCACCTCTGACGGGATCTATGGCTACACCTTC
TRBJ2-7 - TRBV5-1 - CASTVGQGIYGEQYF TGCGCCAGCACGGTGGGCCAGGGGATATATGGGGAGCAGTACTTC
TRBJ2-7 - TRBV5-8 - CASHWEQYF TGTGCCAGTCACTGGGAGCAGTACTTC
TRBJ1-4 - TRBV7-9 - CASSHPTVRGEKLFF TGTGCCAGCAGCCACCCGACAGTTCGGGGTGAAAAACTGTTTTTT
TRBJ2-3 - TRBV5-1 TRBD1 CASSSDRSTDTQYF TGCGCCAGCAGCTCGGACAGGTCCACAGATACGCAGTATTTT
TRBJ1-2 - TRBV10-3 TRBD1 CAITPGQDIYGYTF TGTGCCATCACCCCGGGACAGGACATCTATGGCTACACCTTC
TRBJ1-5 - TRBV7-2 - CASSLSGGGQPQHF TGTGCCAGCAGCTTATCCGGGGGCGGTCAGCCCCAGCATTTT
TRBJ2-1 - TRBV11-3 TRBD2 CASSLDLGGVMNEQFF TGTGCCAGCAGCTTAGACCTGGGGGGGGTAATGAATGAGCAGTTCTTC
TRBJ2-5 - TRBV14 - CASRGRREETQYF TGTGCCAGCAGGGGACGGCGGGAAGAGACCCAGTACTTC
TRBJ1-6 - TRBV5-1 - CASSLAGLGNSPLHF TGCGCCAGCAGCTTGGCAGGGCTCGGTAATTCACCCCTCCACTTT
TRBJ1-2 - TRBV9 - CASSINQGYGYTF TGTGCCAGCAGCATCAATCAGGGTTATGGCTACACCTTC
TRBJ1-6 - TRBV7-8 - CASSLTNSPLHF TGTGCCAGCAGCCTAACTAATTCACCCCTCCACTTT